This T cell receptor (beta chain) was identified in a study of blood T cell repertoires in COVID-19 (dated by TCRdb to the early 2020s). Describing the broader study: Samples covering the acute and convalescent phases of COVID-19 were provided by collaborators in the United States, Italy and Spain. The material from the prospective study consisted of cDNA or gDNA derived from T cells, B-cell-depleted T cells, or PBMCs. Subjects who had been exposed to COVID-19, were actively infected with it, or had recovered from it provided the deeply sampled blood TCRbeta repertoires that made up the dataset. The repertoires were released in a freely available public database intended as a resource for research on the immune response to SARS-CoV-2. The samples were drawn from the first 160 participants of the ongoing ImmuneRACE study and from roughly 1,300 subjects provided by 6 global collaborators. Nearly every sample came with metadata listing a de-identified subject ID, COVID-19 status, age in years and sex. HLA class I and class II types, where available, came from metadata supplied by the sample provider rather than from assay-based typing.

TCRbeta CDR3 regions were amplified from genomic DNA by means of the immunoSEQ Assay, a bias-controlled multiplex PCR. The paper's data handling went like this. The number of nucleated cells in each sample was estimated from the amplification of reference gene primers within the assay. Sequence reads were collapsed and filtered to measure the absolute abundance of every unique TCRbeta CDR3 rearrangement. For each sample, productive Simpson clonality was calculated as the square root of Simpson's diversity index across productive rearrangements. TCRdb limited this immuneACCESS table to in-frame rearrangements with V and J called. A share of clones is missing; checked studies link under half to unresolved V genes, and the rest is unexplained. That table supplies the V and J calls and clone size; D and trimming were determined from the DNA. The sample table holds some 200,000 clones, of which roughly four fifths were seen once. Around 14% of the sample lies in the top ten.

Counted from cysteine to phenylalanine, this CDR3 has 15 amino acids. The kept DNA is CDR3 alone, 45 bases in frame from the first base. Reading the germline V gene gives CDR1 SGHTA and CDR2 FQGNSA. Germline trimming: 5 bases from V, 6 bases from J; junction bases outside gene matches: 7. Here is what the overall study found, with its caveats: The amount of clinical and demographic metadata varied by source and participant and was provided uncurated.

Comment on this clone: The antigen it binds to is not known. The sample holds no much larger clone one base away, and base qualities are not on file.

The collaborating institutions used their own protocols to collect whole blood in K2EDTA tubes. For TCRbeta analysis, collaborators shipped samples in one of three forms: frozen whole blood, isolated PBMCs, or DNA extracted from either of those sample types. The chain is assembled from TRBV7-2 and TRBJ1-5, with 10 bases matching TRBD1. This TCR was recovered from a man aged 25-45 years with active or convalescent COVID-19. The specimen was peripheral blood. The DNA reads as follows: TGTGCCAGCAGCCAGGGGGGACAGGGGTTTCAGCCCCAGCATTTT. It is translated as CASSQGGQGFQPQHF.